This TCR beta chain was recorded in a study of cytomegalovirus exposure and HLA in healthy donors. Study-wide points: Among TCR beta chains of equal frequency, HLA-associated ones were more clonally expanded in a later analysis.

The table lists this clone with a few counts. Its antigen is undetermined. The PCR contained 60 Vbeta and 13 Jbeta primers. The data were produced by immunoSEQ multiplex PCR, yet TCRdb's version contains in-frame clones alone and is incomplete. The sample has approximately 220,000 clones; 76% are singletons. This sequence was found in a man younger than 35 in good health and CMV-seronegative. Sample: PBMCs.

The DNA for the CDR3 is TGTGCCAGCAGTGTTTCCCGACAGGGCTATGGCTACACCTTC. This codes for CASSVSRQGYGYTF. This chain joins TRBV2 and TRBJ1-2; 7 nucleotides align to TRBD1. The CDR3 is 14 amino acids. V lost 4 bases to trimming and J lost 4 bases; unmatched junction nucleotides: 6. Germline V gene data show CDR1 as SNHLY and CDR2 as FYNNEI.